This entry concerns a single T cell receptor (beta chain). The CDR3 is 15 residues long. Per the germline V gene, CDR1 is SGHRS and CDR2 is YFSETQ. V gave up 1 base and J gave up 4 bases; unmatched junction bases: 4. This record comes from a study of shared clonotypes between healthy human individuals. Study details: The cohort had a couple of women and a few men, ages 18 to 49.

The protocol was immunoSEQ multiplex PCR, while the TCRdb copy is restricted to in-frame clones and leaves out a portion. This table has some 2,500,000 clones, 85% to 95% appearing once. Sequenced: naive CD4+ T cells from PBMCs. The sample's subset: CD45RA+ positively selected. The sequence was collected from a man younger than 35 in good health. Some clones in this sample may be carry-over from other donors' samples. The chain employs TRBV5-1 and TRBJ2-2, with TRBD1 matching 7 bases. The DNA of the CDR3 is TGCGCCAGCAGCTTGCTGGGACAGAGCACCGGGGAGCTGTTTTTT. Translating it yields CASSLLGQSTGELFF.